The sample holds one count of the clone carrying this TCR beta chain. The antigen remains unidentified. This record comes from a study of memory CD4+ T cells and cytomegalovirus serostatus. Study outcomes and limitations: Suggested: most of the CMV-linked TCR signature lies in CD4+ memory cells.

V lost 0 bases and J lost 1, with 8 bases in between. In germline, CDR1 is SGHRS, CDR2 YFSETQ. The CDR3 runs to 15 residues. Single viable CD3+CD4+CD8-CD45RO+ cells were sorted as the memory CD4+ T cells. In the source study's methods: Out-of-frame sequences were removed, leaving 2,204,828 distinct TCRbeta sequences. Clones were read by immunoSEQ multiplex PCR, and TCRdb kept only the in-frame ones, dropping some. The D gene and trimming were derived from the DNA, and the V and J assignments and clone size from that table. The table has approximately 50,000 clones, 70% to 75% seen once; the top ten hold approximately 2.6%.

This clonotype originated in an adult in good health and CMV-seropositive. The sample taken for sequencing was memory CD4+ T cells from blood. The rearrangement joins TRBV5-1 to TRBJ1-3; possibly TRBD1 for D (5 bases). CDR3 sequence reads: CASSLDGTSGNTIYF. The DNA of the CDR3 is TGCGCCAGCAGCTTGGACGGGACGTCTGGAAACACCATATATTTT.